The text below deals with one T cell receptor beta chain. This record comes from a study of PD-L1 blockade in urothelial cancer. Study in general: From about 2014, patients received atezolizumab, given as 1,200 mg intravenously every 3 weeks.

Assay used: immunoSEQ multiplex PCR; TCRdb lists only in-frame clones, some missing. Of more than 85,000 clones listed, roughly nine tenths are singletons. The germline V gene has CDR1 SGHRS and CDR2 YFSETQ. The V segment lost 4 bases and the J segment 6 bases; nucleotides outside the gene matches: 13. CDR3 length equals 16 residues. The origin of this receptor is a woman of 80 years or more with urothelial cancer. The sequences come from PBMCs, collected around atezolizumab (anti-PD-L1) treatment. V and J are TRBV5-1 and TRBJ2-1, with 7 nucleotides matching TRBD2. The CDR3 coding sequence is TGCGCCAGCAGCCCCCGAAGGCGGGAGTCTGCCAATGAGCAGTTCTTC. Its protein product is CASSPRRRESANEQFF.